Each of the 8 T cell receptor beta chains below was sequenced from the same sample in a study of cytomegalovirus exposure and HLA in healthy donors. The study ran its PCR with 60 Vbeta and 13 Jbeta primers. Clones were sequenced by immunoSEQ multiplex PCR, and TCRdb holds only the in-frame ones, with some missing. Here the sample spans 100,000 to 150,000 clones, 75% to 85% being singletons. The sequenced material came from PBMCs. The receptors here all came from a woman between 18 and 29 years old in good health and CMV-seropositive.

The chain employs TRBV29-1 and TRBJ2-3, with TRBD2 as a possible D gene (6 bases). Trimming removed 6 bases at V and 0 bases at J, with 10 bases between. The germline V gene has CDR1 SQVTM and CDR2 ANQGSEA. This CDR3 region has 13 residues. CDR3 coding DNA: TGCAGCGTGGGGGGACGGAGCACAGATACGCAGTATTTT. Protein sequence: CSVGGRSTDTQYF.

J is TRBJ1-5 and V is TRBV6-1; D may be TRBD1 (5 bases). Trimming pared 8 bases from V and 8 bases from J, leaving 13 bases between. The CDR3 runs to 12 residues. Germline V gene data show CDR1 as MNHNS and CDR2 as SASEGT. The CDR3: CASSLGGEPQHF. CDR3 nucleotide sequence: TGTGCCAGCTCTCTCGGGGGAGAGCCCCAGCATTTT.

The genes are TRBV27 and TRBJ2-1; maybe TRBD1 (5 bases). The germline V gene has CDR1 MNHEY and CDR2 SMNVEV (reference sequence). Trimming removed 3 bases from V and 7 bases from J, with 13 bases in between. The CDR3 loop spans 14 amino acids. The CDR3 protein is CASSFRGDWNEQFF. DNA for the CDR3: TGTGCCAGCAGTTTTAGGGGCGATTGGAATGAGCAGTTCTTC.

V usage is TRBV4-1 and J usage is TRBJ2-5; D ambiguous. This CDR3 is 13 amino acids long. The V end was cut by 1 base, the J end by 2 bases, with 5 bases between. Germline V gene lookup returns CDR1 MGHRA and CDR2 YSYEKL. The CDR3 spells CASSQAKQETQYF. CDR3 coding DNA: TGCGCCAGCAGCCAAGCCAAACAAGAGACCCAGTACTTC.

This chain uses TRBV6-1 with TRBJ2-6; D gene ambiguous. The germline gives CDR1 MNHNS, CDR2 SASEGT. Trimming removed 3 bases from V and 0 bases from J, with 6 bases in between. The CDR3 spans 15 residues. CDR3 bases: TGTGCCAGCAGTGAGGTAGCCTCTGGGGCCAACGTCCTGACTTTC. This translates into CASSEVASGANVLTF.

The chain couples TRBV7-3 to TRBJ2-3; 10 bases line up with TRBD1. The CDR3 totals 14 residues. With 6 bases clipped from V and 6 bases from J, the junction kept 6 bases outside the gene matches. Germline V gene sequence: CDR1 SGHTA, CDR2 FQGTGA. DNA for the CDR3: TGTGCCAGCAGGGAGACAGGGGGCAAGGATACGCAGTATTTT. Translation gives CASRETGGKDTQYF.

The chain is built from TRBV7-9 and TRBJ2-1; 14 bases map to TRBD2. CDR3 size: 12 residues. CDR1 is SEHNR and CDR2 is FQNEAQ in the germline V gene (reference sequence). CDR3 in DNA: TGTGGGGGACTAGCGGGGGAGGATGAGCAGTTCTTC. Its protein is CGGLAGEDEQFF.

The chain has TRBV27 and TRBJ2-2; no clear D gene. The CDR3 loop spans 12 amino acids. Germline values: CDR1 MNHEY, CDR2 SMNVEV (reference sequence). Trimming left V 7 bases short and J 6 bases short, with 9 bases between. CDR3 DNA sequence: TGTGCCAGCAATCATCCCCCCGGGGAGCTGTTTTTT. Translated, it gives CASNHPPGELFF.